This T cell receptor beta chain was recorded in a study of blood T cell repertoires in COVID-19. The wider study: Sites across the United States, Italy and Spain contributed samples from acute and convalescent COVID-19. T cells, B-cell-depleted T cells, or PBMCs provided the cDNA or gDNA that served as material.

Per the original data handling: The authors estimated nucleated cell counts from reference gene primer amplification. The assay was immunoSEQ multiplex PCR, and TCRdb's table has in-frame clones only and misses some. V, J and clone size derive from that table, while D and trimming were established from the DNA sequence. The repertoire holds 180,000 or so clones, with roughly 87% as singletons. Trimming cost V 2 bases and J 6 bases, with 10 bases left between them. The CDR3 runs 13 residues. Germline CDR1 reads SGHTA; CDR2 reads FQGNSA. The V call is TRBV7-2, the J call TRBJ1-1, with D unresolved. The receptor's source is a woman in her 70s with acute or convalescent COVID-19. The sample taken for sequencing was peripheral blood. The CDR3 region is CASSLFGIAEAFF. CDR3 nucleotide sequence: TGTGCCAGCAGCTTATTCGGTATCGCTGAAGCTTTCTTT.